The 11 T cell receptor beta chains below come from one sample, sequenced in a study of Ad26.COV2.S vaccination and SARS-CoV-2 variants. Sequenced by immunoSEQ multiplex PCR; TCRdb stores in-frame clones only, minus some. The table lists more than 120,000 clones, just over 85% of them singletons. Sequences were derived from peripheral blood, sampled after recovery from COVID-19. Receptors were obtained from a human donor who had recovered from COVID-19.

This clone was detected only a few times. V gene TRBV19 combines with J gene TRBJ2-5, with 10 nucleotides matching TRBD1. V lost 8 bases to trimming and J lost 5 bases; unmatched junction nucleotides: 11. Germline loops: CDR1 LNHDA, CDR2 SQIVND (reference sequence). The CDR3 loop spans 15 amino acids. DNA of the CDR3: TGTGCCAGTGCCAGGGGACAGGGGATAGGGGAGACCCAGTACTTC. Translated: CASARGQGIGETQYF. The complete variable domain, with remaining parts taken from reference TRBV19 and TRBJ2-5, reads DGGITQSPKYLFRKEGQNVTLSCEQNLNHDAMYWYRQDPGQGLRLIYYSQIVNDFQKGDIAEGYSVSREKKESFPLTVTSAQKNPTAFYLCASARGQGIGETQYFGPGTRLLVL.

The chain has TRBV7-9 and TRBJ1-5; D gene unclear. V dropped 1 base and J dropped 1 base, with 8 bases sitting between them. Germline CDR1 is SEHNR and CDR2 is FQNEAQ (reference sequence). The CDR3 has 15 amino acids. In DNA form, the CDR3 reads TGTGCCAGCAGCTTAGGGGATTCGAGCAATCAGCCCCAGCATTTT. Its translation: CASSLGDSSNQPQHF.

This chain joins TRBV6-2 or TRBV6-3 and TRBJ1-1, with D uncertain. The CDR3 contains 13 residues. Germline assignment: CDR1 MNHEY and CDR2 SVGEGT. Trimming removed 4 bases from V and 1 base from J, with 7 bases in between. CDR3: CASSSGGNTEAFF. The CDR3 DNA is TGTGCCAGCAGTTCAGGTGGGAACACTGAAGCTTTCTTT.

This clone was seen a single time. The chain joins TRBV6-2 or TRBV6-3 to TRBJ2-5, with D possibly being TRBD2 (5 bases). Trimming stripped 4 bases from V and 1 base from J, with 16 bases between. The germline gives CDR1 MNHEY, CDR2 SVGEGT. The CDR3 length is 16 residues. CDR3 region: CASSFRALALQETQYF. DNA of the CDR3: TGTGCCAGCAGTTTCCGGGCCCTAGCCCTCCAAGAGACCCAGTACTTC.

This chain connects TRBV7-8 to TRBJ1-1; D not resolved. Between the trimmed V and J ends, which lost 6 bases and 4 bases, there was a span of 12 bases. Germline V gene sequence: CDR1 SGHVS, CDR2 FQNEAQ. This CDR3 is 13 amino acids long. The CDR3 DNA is TGTGCCAGCAGAGGGATCGGCCCCACTGAAGCTTTCTTT. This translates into CASRGIGPTEAFF.

This chain's CDR3 is CASSPGRISGNTIYF. For the CDR3, the DNA is TGTGCCAGCAGTCCCGGACGGATCTCTGGAAACACCATATATTTT. The V call is TRBV6-5, the J call TRBJ1-3; D unclear. The V gene's germline CDR1 is MNHEY and CDR2 SVGAGI. CDR3 length: 15 residues. V was trimmed by 5 bases and J by 0 bases, leaving 11 bases between them.

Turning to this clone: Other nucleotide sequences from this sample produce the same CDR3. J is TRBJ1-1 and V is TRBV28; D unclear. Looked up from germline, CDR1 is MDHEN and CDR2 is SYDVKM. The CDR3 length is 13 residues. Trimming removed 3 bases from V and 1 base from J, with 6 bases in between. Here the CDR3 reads CASSLRENTEAFF. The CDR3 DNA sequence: TGTGCCAGCAGTTTGCGGGAGAACACTGAAGCTTTCTTT.

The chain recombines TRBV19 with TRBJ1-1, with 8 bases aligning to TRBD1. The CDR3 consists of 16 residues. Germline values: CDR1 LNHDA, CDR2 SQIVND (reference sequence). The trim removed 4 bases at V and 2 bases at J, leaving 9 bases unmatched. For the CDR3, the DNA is TGTGCCAGTAGTAAGGGACAGGAGGCCCTTAACACTGAAGCTTTCTTT. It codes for CASSKGQEALNTEAFF.

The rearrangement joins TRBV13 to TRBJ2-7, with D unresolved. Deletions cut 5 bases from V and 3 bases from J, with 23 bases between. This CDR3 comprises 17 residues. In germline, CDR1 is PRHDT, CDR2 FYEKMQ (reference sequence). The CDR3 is CASSPGVLETLNYEQYF. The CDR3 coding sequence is TGTGCCAGCAGCCCCGGTGTCTTGGAGACGCTTAACTACGAGCAGTACTTC. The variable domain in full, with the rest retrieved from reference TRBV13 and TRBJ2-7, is AAGVIQSPRHLIKEKRETATLKCYPIPRHDTVYWYQQGPGQDPQFLISFYEKMQSDKGSIPDRFSAQQFSDYHSELNMSSLELGDSALYFCASSPGVLETLNYEQYFGPGTRLTVT.

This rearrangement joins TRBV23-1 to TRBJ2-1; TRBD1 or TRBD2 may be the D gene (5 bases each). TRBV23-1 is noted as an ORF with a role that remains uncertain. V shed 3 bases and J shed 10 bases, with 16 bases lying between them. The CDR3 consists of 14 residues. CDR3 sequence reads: CASSHRTGANEQFF. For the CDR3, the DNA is TGCGCCAGCAGTCATCGAACCGGGGCGAACGAGCAGTTCTTC.

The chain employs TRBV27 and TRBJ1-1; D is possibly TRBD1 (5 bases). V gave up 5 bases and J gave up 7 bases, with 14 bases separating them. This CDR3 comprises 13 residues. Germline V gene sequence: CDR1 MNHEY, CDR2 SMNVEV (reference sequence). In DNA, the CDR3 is TGTGCCAGCAGTGCCAAACGGGGGGTTGAAGCTTTCTTT. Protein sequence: CASSAKRGVEAFF.